The clone carrying this T cell receptor beta chain was seen a handful of times. The antigen is unknown. The data originate from a study of persistence of HIV-infected CD4 T cells. Germline CDR1 reads LNHDA; CDR2 reads SQIVND (reference sequence). The CDR3 covers 13 residues. The V and J ends lost 8 bases and 2 bases respectively, with 10 bases between them. Overlapping HIV-1 Gag 15-mer peptides at approximately 0.96 ug per peptide per mL were used. Sorting selected CD4+ T cells upregulating both CD40 ligand and CD69. Suppressive ART was started during chronic HIV-1 infection in these adults. The libraries were made with immunoSEQ version 4 in survey mode. The protocol was immunoSEQ multiplex PCR, while the TCRdb copy is restricted to in-frame clones and leaves out a portion. The sample has some 23,000 clones; roughly 70% are singletons.

This TCR was recovered from an adult man with HIV who was CMV-seropositive. The specimen was CD4+ T cells sorted from PBMCs after roughly 19-hour stimulation, collected from a patient who received antiretroviral therapy. V is TRBV19 and J is TRBJ1-5, with no clear D. DNA for the CDR3: TGTGCCAGTCAACCGTTGGGCAATCAGCCCCAGCATTTT. This translates into CASQPLGNQPQHF.